This T cell receptor (beta chain) was observed in a study of shared clonotypes between healthy human individuals. Overall study context: Contributing individuals were two females and a few males aged 18 to 49. Used for every donor were three CD4 naive, three CD4 memory, two CD8 naive and one CD8 memory plate.

V gave up 0 bases and J gave up 7 bases, with 15 bases separating them. Germline values: CDR1 SEHNR, CDR2 FQNEAQ (reference sequence). CDR3 length: 15 residues. CD45RO negativity and positive selection for CCR7 defined naive CD8 cells, a population that excluded terminally differentiated effector memory CD45RA+ cells. Of note for this clone: Its cognate antigen is unknown.

General study results and limits: Non-shared clonotypes had lower generation probabilities than clonotypes shared by all four sorted-subset donors.

Sorted subsets were amplified in replicate PCRs using 200 to 250 ng DNA, 30,000 to 35,000 T cell genomes. Sequenced by immunoSEQ multiplex PCR; TCRdb stores in-frame clones only, minus some. Counted here are a few million clones, around 93% occurring once; the ten biggest clones make up around 1.7%. Sequencing input: naive CD8+ T cells from PBMCs. This sequence joins TRBV7-9 and TRBJ1-2, with D possibly matching TRBD1 (6 bases). The sequence was collected from a man aged 18 to 29 in good health. Some clones in this sample may be carry-over from other donors' samples. The CDR3 reads CASSLASEGVGGYTF. CDR3 bases: TGTGCCAGCAGCTTAGCGTCGGAGGGGGTAGGTGGCTACACCTTC. Drawing the rest from reference TRBV7-9 and TRBJ1-2, the complete variable domain is DTGVSQNPRHKITKRGQNVTFRCDPISEHNRLYWYRQTLGQGPEFLTYFQNEAQLEKSRLLSDRFSAERPKGSFSTLEIQRTEQGDSAMYLCASSLASEGVGGYTFGSGTRLTVV.